The 7 T cell receptor beta chains presented below share a single source sample, sequenced in a study of T cell changes during pregnancy in multiple sclerosis. The repertoire was sequenced with immunoSEQ multiplex PCR; TCRdb's copy has only in-frame clones and lacks some. The top ten hold around 2.6% of the sample, which has about 80,000 clones, approximately 90% seen once. The sample in question was peripheral blood, obtained before pregnancy. The receptors were sampled from a female donor with multiple sclerosis, enrolled in a pregnancy study.

The chain links TRBV2 to TRBJ1-5; 7 nucleotides align to TRBD1. The CDR3 runs 13 residues. Germline lookup yields CDR1 SNHLY and CDR2 FYNNEI. Trimming cost V 9 bases and J 5 bases; bases outside gene matches: 7. In DNA form, the CDR3 reads TGTGCCAGAAGACAGGGTTCGGATCAGCCCCAGCATTTT. Protein: CARRQGSDQPQHF. Based on the CDR3 plus reference TRBV2 and TRBJ1-5, the full variable domain is EPEVTQTPSHQVTQMGQEVILRCVPISNHLYFYWYRQILGQKVEFLVSFYNNEISEKSEIFDDQFSVERPDGSNFTLKIRSTKLEDSAMYFCARRQGSDQPQHFGDGTRLSIL.

The V gene is TRBV29-1, the J gene TRBJ2-3; possible D gene TRBD2, 6 bases. Trimming removed 4 bases from V and 7 bases from J, with 24 bases in between. The germline CDR1 and CDR2 sequences are SQVTM and ANQGSEA. The CDR3 length is 16 residues. As DNA, the CDR3 is TGCAGCGTTGGTGGAGGGGTAAGGACCTCGGGGAATACGCAGTATTTT. Translating it yields CSVGGGVRTSGNTQYF.

This chain links TRBV15 with TRBJ1-4; D is uncertain. Deletions cut 1 base from V and 8 bases from J, with 8 bases between. The CDR3 spans 13 residues. The germline gives CDR1 LNHNV, CDR2 YYDKDF (reference sequence). The CDR3 nucleotides read TGTGCCACCAGCAGAGCTATTTGGGAAAAACTGTTTTTT. Protein sequence: CATSRAIWEKLFF.

The chain employs TRBV5-1 and TRBJ2-7; 11 bases are shared with TRBD2. Per germline, CDR1 SGHRS and CDR2 YFSETQ. J was trimmed by 4 bases and V by 6 bases; bases with no gene match: 6. This CDR3 contains 14 residues. The CDR3 sequence is CASMSGTSGYEQYF. In nucleotides, the CDR3 is TGCGCCAGCATGTCCGGGACTAGCGGTTACGAGCAGTACTTC.

The chain employs TRBV28 and TRBJ2-7, with 13 bases identical to TRBD2. CDR1 is MDHEN and CDR2 is SYDVKM in the germline V gene. V shed 1 base, J shed 3 bases, and the junction held 9 bases outside the gene matches. The CDR3 is 18 residues long. In DNA, the CDR3 is TGTGCCAGCAGTTTATATACCCCGACTAGCGGGAGGAACTACGAGCAGTACTTC. It codes for CASSLYTPTSGRNYEQYF. The whole variable domain, remainder taken from reference TRBV28 and TRBJ2-7, is DVKVTQSSRYLVKRTGEKVFLECVQDMDHENMFWYRQDPGLGLRLIYFSYDVKMKEKGDIPEGYSVSREKKERFSLILESASTNQTSMYLCASSLYTPTSGRNYEQYFGPGTRLTVT.

J is TRBJ2-7 and V is TRBV28, with 8 bases fitting TRBD2. This CDR3 spans 14 amino acids. CDR1 is MDHEN, CDR2 SYDVKM, per germline. V shed 7 bases and J 6 bases; nucleotides not matched to a gene: 11. The CDR3 bases are TGTGCCAGCAAGACACCGGGACTAGTCACCGAGCAGTACTTC. Translating gives CASKTPGLVTEQYF.

The rearrangement joins TRBV5-1 to TRBJ2-3; 10 bases are a match to TRBD1. Losses at the gene ends were 4 bases for V and 5 bases for J; bases not matched to a gene: 7. This CDR3 spans 15 amino acids. Germline V gene data show CDR1 as SGHRS and CDR2 as YFSETQ. CDR3: CASSLGQGYVDTQYF. CDR3 nucleotides: TGCGCCAGCAGCCTGGGACAGGGGTATGTAGATACGCAGTATTTT.